These 3 T cell receptor beta chains were sequenced from one sample in a study of PD-1 blockade in classical Hodgkin lymphoma. Time point described: cycle 4 day 1 (C4D1), after six to seven weeks of nivolumab. Every patient relapsed after autologous stem cell transplantation, and brentuximab vedotin exposure varied. Data came from immunoSEQ multiplex PCR; TCRdb stores just in-frame clones and leaves some out. The sample has approximately 45,000 clones, roughly 70% seen once. The sample in question was peripheral blood mononuclear cells (PBMCs), obtained before the fourth cycle of nivolumab. The source is a human donor with classical Hodgkin lymphoma.

The chain has TRBV10-3 and TRBJ2-7; TRBD1 agrees at 8 bases. V was pared by 4 bases and J by 5 bases, with 10 bases of the junction left unmatched. CDR3 size: 15 residues. Germline CDR1 and CDR2: ENHRY and SYGVKD. The CDR3 is CAISAPGGLWNEQYF. CDR3 sequence (DNA): TGTGCCATCAGTGCCCCAGGGGGCTTGTGGAACGAGCAGTACTTC.

V and J are TRBV7-2 and TRBJ1-5, with D hard to call. Trimming took off 1 base at V and 3 bases at J, with 7 bases between the two ends. The CDR3 has 14 residues. Germline V gene lookup returns CDR1 SGHTA and CDR2 FQGNSA. The CDR3 DNA reads as TGTGCCAGCAGCTTAGACAGCCTCAATCAGCCCCAGCATTTT. Protein product: CASSLDSLNQPQHF.

The chain recombines TRBV15 with TRBJ2-2, with 12 positions matching TRBD2. The ends lost 2 bases at V and 5 bases at J; junction bases unmatched: 12. The CDR3 totals 19 residues. CDR1 and CDR2 from the germline V gene are LNHNV and YYDKDF (reference sequence). The chain's CDR3 is CATSRLLAGGPRGTGELFF. CDR3 in DNA: TGTGCCACCAGCAGACTACTAGCGGGAGGTCCACGGGGTACCGGGGAGCTGTTTTTT.